In its sample, the clone carrying this T cell receptor (beta chain) was seen a few times. This sample stems from a study of blood T cell repertoires in COVID-19. Across the study: Acute and convalescent COVID-19 samples came from the United States, Italy and Spain. The cDNA or gDNA used as material had been derived from T cells, B-cell-depleted T cells, or PBMCs.

Germline CDR1 SGHNT, CDR2 YYREEE (reference sequence). The CDR3 contains 20 residues. V gave up 1 base and J gave up 6 bases, with 29 bases separating them. Per the authors' pipeline: Amplification of reference gene primers provided the estimated nucleated cell counts. Assay: immunoSEQ multiplex PCR; the TCRdb copy retains only in-frame clones and omits some. V and J calls and clone size are as listed in that table; D and trimming were resolved from the DNA. The sample holds approximately 130,000 clones; more than 80% are singletons and the top ten take approximately 4.3%. The sample was peripheral blood. This receptor was taken from a human donor in a cohort sampled during active COVID-19. V and J are TRBV5-4 and TRBJ2-1; D is uncertain. CDR3 DNA sequence: TGTGCCAGCAGCTTGCCCCTTCCGCGCGCTGTGATCTCGTTTGGCAATGAGCAGTTCTTC. Amino acid sequence: CASSLPLPRAVISFGNEQFF. Drawing the rest from reference TRBV5-4 and TRBJ2-1, the complete variable domain is ETGVTQSPTHLIKTRGQQVTLRCSSQSGHNTVSWYQQALGQGPQFIFQYYREEENGRGNFPPRFSGLQFPNYSSELNVNALELDDSALYLCASSLPLPRAVISFGNEQFFGPGTRLTVL.